There are many counts of the clone carrying this T cell receptor delta chain. TCRdb redid the clone calls on the multiplex PCR reads with CATT. The data contain 70,000 to 95,000 delta-chain clones, 1.4% of them singletons. This sample is part of a study of γδ T cells in repeated Plasmodium falciparum infection. Bulk repertoires came from Vgamma9/Vdelta2+ or Vdelta2-negative gammadelta T cells flow-sorted from PBMC. CDR3 length: 18 residues. V was pared by 4 bases and J by 6 bases, with 33 bases between. From germline, CDR1 is TVYSNPD and CDR2 GDNSRS (reference sequence). Sequencing was carried out using gamma-delta T cells from blood. This clonotype originated in a pool of human donors (malaria-infected and uninfected, not separated). The V gene is TRDV3, the J gene TRDJ1; possible D gene TRDD3, 7 bases. This CDR3 reads CASSIFLSGLLGPNKLIF. The CDR3 nucleotides are TGTGCCTCCTCGATTTTCCTATCTGGCCTACTGGGGCCTAATAAACTCATCTTT.